The 24 T cell receptor beta chains presented below share a single source sample, sequenced in a study of blood T cell repertoires in COVID-19 (dated by TCRdb to 2019 to 2021). The library was produced with the immunoSEQ multiplex PCR assay. TCRdb took this table from immuneACCESS and kept in-frame rearrangements with V and J called. Such tables lack part of the clones; where checked against another copy, unresolved V genes explain under half of the gap, and the rest is unexplained. This sample lists roughly 400,000 clones; around nine tenths were detected once. The ten largest clonotypes hold 1.4% of the sample. Material for sequencing was PBMCs or T cells enriched from blood (not recorded which). The source is a woman aged 18-29 years who had been exposed to COVID-19.

The genes are TRBV11-2 and TRBJ1-2; 7 bases are a match to TRBD1. The germline gives CDR1 SGHAT, CDR2 FQNNGV. The CDR3 totals 14 residues. Losses at the gene ends were 1 base for V and 4 bases for J; bases not matched to a gene: 3. CDR3 nucleotide sequence: TGTGCCAGCAGCTTAGTCGGGGACAGCTATGGCTACACCTTC. It is translated as CASSLVGDSYGYTF.

The chain employs TRBV7-2 and TRBJ2-5; TRBD2 matches 14 bases. There are 18 residues in the CDR3. V was pared by 5 bases and J by 6 bases, with 14 bases of the junction left unmatched. Per germline, CDR1 SGHTA and CDR2 FQGNSA. The CDR3 bases are TGTGCCAGCAGCCCCACGCAGACTAGCGGGAGGGCCTTGAAGACCCAGTACTTC. It is translated as CASSPTQTSGRALKTQYF.

This chain connects TRBV6-5 to TRBJ1-3, with D perhaps TRBD1 (6 bases). V dropped 7 bases and J dropped 1 base, with 11 bases sitting between them. Germline V gene sequence: CDR1 MNHEY, CDR2 SVGAGI. The CDR3 sequence is 14 residues long. CDR3 in amino acids: CASNGGGSGNTIYF. CDR3 DNA sequence: TGTGCCAGCAATGGGGGCGGTTCTGGAAACACCATATATTTT.

V gene TRBV4-3 combines with J gene TRBJ1-1; tentatively, D is TRBD1 (6 bases). This CDR3 region has 15 residues. The germline V and J ends were trimmed by 4 bases and 8 bases, with 20 bases remaining between them. CDR1 is LGHNA and CDR2 is YSLEER in the germline V gene. DNA for the CDR3: TGCGCCAGCAGCCCGTTGGACAGATCCGTTGAAGAAGCTTTCTTT. Its translation: CASSPLDRSVEEAFF.

The chain couples TRBV4-1 to TRBJ2-1, with 10 bases fitting TRBD2. After removal of 1 base from V and 1 base from J, the junction contained 1 base not matched to a gene. The V gene's germline CDR1 is MGHRA and CDR2 YSYEKL. The CDR3 runs 16 residues. For the CDR3, the DNA is TGCGCCAGCAGCCAAGGGACTAGCGGTTCCTACAATGAGCAGTTCTTC. Translation: CASSQGTSGSYNEQFF.

The chain is built from TRBV27 and TRBJ2-6; D remains ambiguous. CDR1 and CDR2 (germline): MNHEY, SMNVEV (reference sequence). V gave up 6 bases and J gave up 0 bases, with 9 bases separating them. This CDR3 region has 15 residues. The CDR3 nucleotides are TGTGCCAGCAGAGCCCTGAGCTCTGGGGCCAACGTCCTGACTTTC. This codes for CASRALSSGANVLTF.

This chain connects TRBV3-1 (or the pseudogene TRBV3-2) to TRBJ2-3; unclear D gene. The CDR3 length is 14 residues. The V end lost 4 bases, the J end lost 1 base, and 9 bases lay between the germline ends. CDR1 is LGHDT, CDR2 YNNKEL, per germline (reference sequence). The CDR3 coding sequence is TGTGCCAGCAGCCCCATTGTAGGCACAGATACGCAGTATTTT. This translates into CASSPIVGTDTQYF.

The J gene is TRBJ1-2, the V gene TRBV28; 9 bases map to TRBD1. Germline V gene data show CDR1 as MDHEN and CDR2 as SYDVKM. V trimming: 6 bases; J trimming: 3 bases; junction bases outside the gene matches: 5. The CDR3 is 14 amino acids. CDR3: CASSVWTGDYGYTF. DNA for the CDR3: TGTGCCAGCAGCGTATGGACAGGGGACTATGGCTACACCTTC.

V usage is TRBV27 and J usage is TRBJ2-7; D ambiguous. Germline CDR1 and CDR2: MNHEY and SMNVEV (reference sequence). The CDR3 sequence is 14 residues long. V dropped 3 bases and J dropped 0 bases, with 9 bases sitting between them. As DNA, the CDR3 is TGTGCCAGCAGTTTCGCCAGTTCCTCCTACGAGCAGTACTTC. It translates to CASSFASSSYEQYF.

The V gene is TRBV6-6, the J gene TRBJ1-2; D unresolved. The CDR3 runs 14 residues. V lost 0 bases to trimming and J lost 8 bases, with 13 bases between them. Per the germline V gene, CDR1 is MNHNY and CDR2 is SVGAGI (reference sequence). The CDR3 spells CASSYSAAPGGYTF. DNA for the CDR3: TGTGCCAGCAGTTACTCGGCTGCGCCGGGGGGCTACACCTTC.

The chain employs TRBV28 and TRBJ1-1; D uncertain. This CDR3 comprises 15 residues. Germline V CDR1 and CDR2: MDHEN, SYDVKM. V gave up 4 bases and J gave up 2 bases, with 14 bases separating them. CDR3 in DNA: TGTGCCAGCAGTTCCCTTCGTCGAGGTAACACTGAAGCTTTCTTT. Its translation is CASSSLRRGNTEAFF.

This clone was recorded only once. The chain couples TRBV10-3 to TRBJ2-1, with TRBD1 matching over 12 bases. CDR3 size: 15 residues. CDR1 ENHRY and CDR2 SYGVKD come from the germline V gene. With 6 bases clipped from V and 7 bases from J, the junction kept 7 bases outside the gene matches. CDR3 sequence reads: CAIRAGQGASNEQFF. The CDR3 DNA reads as TGTGCCATCAGGGCGGGACAGGGGGCGTCAAATGAGCAGTTCTTC.

The chain links TRBV5-4 to TRBJ1-5; D remains ambiguous. The V end was cut by 2 bases, the J end by 5 bases, with 8 bases between. The germline V gene encodes CDR1 SGHNT and CDR2 YYREEE (reference sequence). The CDR3 extends over 13 amino acids. CDR3 nucleotides: TGTGCCAGCAGCTTTGACGGAGATCAGCCCCAGCATTTT. The encoded protein is CASSFDGDQPQHF.

In nucleotides, the CDR3 is TGTGCCAGCAGTGCAGGGGGCGCGGGTGGAAACACCATATATTTT. Amino acids: CASSAGGAGGNTIYF. The J gene is TRBJ1-3, the V gene TRBV28, with 8 bases lining up with TRBD1. The V segment lost 5 bases and the J segment 3 bases; nucleotides outside the gene matches: 6. Germline values: CDR1 MDHEN, CDR2 SYDVKM. The CDR3 has 15 amino acids.

The gene calls are TRBV12-3 or TRBV12-4 and TRBJ2-5; 9 positions match TRBD1. V dropped 10 bases and J dropped 3; count of bases not matched to a gene: 6. The CDR3 is 13 amino acids. The CDR3 reads CAIRQGVKETQYF. DNA for the CDR3: TGTGCCATTAGACAGGGGGTAAAAGAGACCCAGTACTTC.

This clone has more than one count but fewer than ten. This chain joins TRBV5-1 and TRBJ1-4; 12 bases agree with TRBD1. The trim removed 0 bases at V and 8 bases at J, leaving 5 bases unmatched. The CDR3 spans 16 residues. Germline lookup yields CDR1 SGHRS and CDR2 YFSETQ. The CDR3 is CASSLATGTGGEKLFF. The CDR3 DNA sequence: TGCGCCAGCAGCTTGGCAACCGGGACAGGGGGCGAAAAACTGTTTTTT.

The chain recombines TRBV10-3 with TRBJ1-3, with D possibly matching TRBD1 (5 bases). The ends were cut back, 4 bases at V and 2 bases at J, with 6 bases in the middle. The CDR3 contains 13 residues. CDR1 and CDR2 (germline): ENHRY, SYGVKD. DNA of the CDR3: TGTGCCATCAGTGGACAGCCTGGAAACACCATATATTTT. Protein sequence: CAISGQPGNTIYF.

This rearrangement joins TRBV5-1 to TRBJ2-3, with D unresolved. V lost 4 bases to trimming and J lost 0 bases, with 15 bases between them. Per the germline V gene, CDR1 is SGHRS and CDR2 is YFSETQ. The CDR3 contains 16 residues. As DNA, the CDR3 is TGCGCCAGCAGCCGATGGTTCGAGACTAGCACAGATACGCAGTATTTT. Protein sequence: CASSRWFETSTDTQYF.

The chain uses TRBV7-9 and TRBJ1-2; 9 positions agree with TRBD1. The CDR3 consists of 15 residues. The germline CDR1 and CDR2 sequences are SEHNR and FQNEAQ (reference sequence). Trimming took 5 bases from V and 4 from J; bases not matched to a gene: 8. CDR3 loop: CASSIGQGHSYGYTF. Here the CDR3 DNA reads TGTGCCAGCAGCATTGGACAGGGGCATAGCTATGGCTACACCTTC.

The gene calls are TRBV7-3 and TRBJ1-5, with 7 bases fitting TRBD1. The CDR3 runs 13 residues. Unmatched junction bases numbered 1, after V lost 1 base and J lost 7 bases. The germline V gene has CDR1 SGHTA and CDR2 FQGTGA. CDR3 loop: CASSLRQGQPQHF. The CDR3 DNA reads as TGTGCCAGCAGCTTAAGACAGGGACAGCCCCAGCATTTT.

The CDR3 coding sequence is TGTGCCAGCAGCTTAGGGATGGCGGTGACCTACGAGCAGTACTTC. As protein: CASSLGMAVTYEQYF. The chain combines TRBV7-9 with TRBJ2-7; no clear D gene. The germline V gene has CDR1 SEHNR and CDR2 FQNEAQ (reference sequence). CDR3 length: 15 residues. V lost 1 base and J lost 2, with 12 bases in between.

This chain links TRBV19 with TRBJ1-2; 8 bases line up with TRBD1. CDR3 length: 15 amino acids. From germline, CDR1 is LNHDA and CDR2 SQIVND (reference sequence). The trim removed 5 bases at V and 4 bases at J, leaving 9 bases unmatched. In nucleotides, the CDR3 is TGTGCCAGTAGTGCTCTACAGGGGGATATCTATGGCTACACCTTC. This codes for CASSALQGDIYGYTF.

The chain couples TRBV21-1 to TRBJ2-7; no check of the table's D call, TRBD1, against the DNA was made. TRBV21-1 is an annotated pseudogene. The CDR3 sequence is 13 residues long. The CDR3 reads CASSNPDSYEQYF. The CDR3 DNA sequence: TGTGCCAGCAGCAACCCGGACAGCTACGAGCAGTACTTC.

V usage is TRBV4-3 and J usage is TRBJ2-3; a possible D gene is TRBD2 (6 bases). This CDR3 has 13 residues. Germline V gene data show CDR1 as LGHNA and CDR2 as YSLEER. The V gene lost 1 base and the J gene lost 8 bases, with 10 bases spanning the gap. The CDR3 sequence: CASSQGLGGTQYF. As DNA, the CDR3 is TGCGCCAGCAGCCAAGGTCTGGGGGGTACGCAGTATTTT.